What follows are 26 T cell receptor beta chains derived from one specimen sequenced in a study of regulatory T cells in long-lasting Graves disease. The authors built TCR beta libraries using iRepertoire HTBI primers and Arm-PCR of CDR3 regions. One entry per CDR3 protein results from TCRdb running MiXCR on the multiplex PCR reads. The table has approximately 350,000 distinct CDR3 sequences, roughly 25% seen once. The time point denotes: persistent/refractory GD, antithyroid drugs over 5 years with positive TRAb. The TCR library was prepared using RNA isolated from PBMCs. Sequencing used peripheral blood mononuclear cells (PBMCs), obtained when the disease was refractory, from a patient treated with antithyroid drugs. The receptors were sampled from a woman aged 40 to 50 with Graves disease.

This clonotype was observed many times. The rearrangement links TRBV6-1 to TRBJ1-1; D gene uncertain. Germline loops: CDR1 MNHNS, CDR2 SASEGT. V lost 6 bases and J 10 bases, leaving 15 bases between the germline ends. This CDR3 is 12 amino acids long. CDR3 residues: CASSPASLGAFF. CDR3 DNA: TGTGCCAGCAGCCCCGCTTCCTTGGGAGCTTTCTTT.

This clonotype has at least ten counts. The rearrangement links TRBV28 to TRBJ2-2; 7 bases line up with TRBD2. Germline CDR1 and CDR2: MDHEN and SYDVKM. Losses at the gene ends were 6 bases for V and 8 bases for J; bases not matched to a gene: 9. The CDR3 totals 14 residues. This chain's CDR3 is CASRSGTGPGELFF. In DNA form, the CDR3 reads TGTGCCAGCAGAAGCGGGACGGGACCGGGGGAGCTGTTTTTT.

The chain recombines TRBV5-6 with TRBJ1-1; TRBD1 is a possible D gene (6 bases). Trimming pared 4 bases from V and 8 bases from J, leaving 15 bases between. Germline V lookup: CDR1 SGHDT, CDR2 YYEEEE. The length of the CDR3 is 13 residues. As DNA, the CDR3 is TGTGCCAGCAGCCTCGGGGGGGCTACCGAAGCTTTCTTT. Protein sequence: CASSLGGATEAFF.

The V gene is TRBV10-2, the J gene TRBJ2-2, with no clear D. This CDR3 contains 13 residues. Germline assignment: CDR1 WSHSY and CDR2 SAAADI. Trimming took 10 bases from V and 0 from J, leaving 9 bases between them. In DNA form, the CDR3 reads TGCGCCACTCCAAACGCGAACACCGGGGAGCTGTTTTTT. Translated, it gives CATPNANTGELFF.

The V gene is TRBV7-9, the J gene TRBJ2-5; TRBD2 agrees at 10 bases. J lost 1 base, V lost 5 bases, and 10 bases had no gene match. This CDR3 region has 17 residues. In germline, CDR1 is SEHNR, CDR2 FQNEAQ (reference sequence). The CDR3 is CASSQGLAVRLQETQYF. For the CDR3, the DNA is TGTGCCAGCAGCCAAGGACTAGCGGTTCGACTCCAAGAGACCCAGTACTTC. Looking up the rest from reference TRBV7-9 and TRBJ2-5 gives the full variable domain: DTGVSQNPRHKITKRGQNVTFRCDPISEHNRLYWYRQTLGQGPEFLTYFQNEAQLEKSRLLSDRFSAERPKGSFSTLEIQRTEQGDSAMYLCASSQGLAVRLQETQYFGPGTRLLVL.

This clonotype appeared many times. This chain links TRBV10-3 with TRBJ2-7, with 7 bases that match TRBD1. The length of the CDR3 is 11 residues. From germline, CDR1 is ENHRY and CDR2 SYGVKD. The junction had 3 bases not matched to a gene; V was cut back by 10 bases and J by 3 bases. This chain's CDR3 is CATGTDYEQYF. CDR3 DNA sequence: TGTGCCACCGGGACAGACTACGAGCAGTACTTC.

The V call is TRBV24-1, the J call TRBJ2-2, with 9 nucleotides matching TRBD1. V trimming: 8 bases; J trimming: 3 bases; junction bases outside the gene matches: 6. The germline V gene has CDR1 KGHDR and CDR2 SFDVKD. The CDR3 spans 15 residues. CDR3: CATKSGQGYTGELFF. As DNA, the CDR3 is TGTGCCACCAAGTCCGGACAGGGGTACACCGGGGAGCTGTTTTTT.

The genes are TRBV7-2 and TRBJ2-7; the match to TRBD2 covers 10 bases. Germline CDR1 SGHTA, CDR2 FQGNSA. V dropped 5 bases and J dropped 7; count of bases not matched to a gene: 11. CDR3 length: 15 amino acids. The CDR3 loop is CASSPAVLAGVEQYF. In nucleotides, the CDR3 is TGTGCCAGCAGCCCAGCCGTTCTAGCGGGAGTTGAGCAGTACTTC.

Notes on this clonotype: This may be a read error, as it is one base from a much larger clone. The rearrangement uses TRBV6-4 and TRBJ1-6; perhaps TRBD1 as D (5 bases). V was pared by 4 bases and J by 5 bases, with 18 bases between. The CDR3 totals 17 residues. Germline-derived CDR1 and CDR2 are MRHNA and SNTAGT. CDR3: CASSGSAAQGDNSPLHF. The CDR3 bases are TGTGCCAGCAGTGGCTCGGCAGCCCAGGGAGATAATTCACCCCTCCACTTT.

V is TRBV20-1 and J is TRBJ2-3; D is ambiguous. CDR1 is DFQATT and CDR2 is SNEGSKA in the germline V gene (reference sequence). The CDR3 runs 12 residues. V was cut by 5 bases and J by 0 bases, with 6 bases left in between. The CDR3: CSAGPSTDTQYF. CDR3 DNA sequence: TGCAGTGCTGGACCTAGCACAGATACGCAGTATTTT.

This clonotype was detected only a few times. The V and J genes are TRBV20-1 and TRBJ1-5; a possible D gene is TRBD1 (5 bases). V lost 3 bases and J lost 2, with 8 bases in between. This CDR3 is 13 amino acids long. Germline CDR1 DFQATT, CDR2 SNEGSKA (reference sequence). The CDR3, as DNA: TGCAGTGCTAGGAGGGACCGCAATCAGCCCCAGCATTTT. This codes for CSARRDRNQPQHF.

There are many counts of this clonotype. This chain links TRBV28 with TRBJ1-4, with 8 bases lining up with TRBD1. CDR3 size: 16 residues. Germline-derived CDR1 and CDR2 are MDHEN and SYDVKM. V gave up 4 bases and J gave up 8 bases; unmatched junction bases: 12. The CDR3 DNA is TGTGCCAGCAGTTCCCCAGGACAGGGTCGAAGGGAAAAACTGTTTTTT. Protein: CASSSPGQGRREKLFF. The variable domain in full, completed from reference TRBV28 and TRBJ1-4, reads DVKVTQSSRYLVKRTGEKVFLECVQDMDHENMFWYRQDPGLGLRLIYFSYDVKMKEKGDIPEGYSVSREKKERFSLILESASTNQTSMYLCASSSPGQGRREKLFFGSGTQLSVL.

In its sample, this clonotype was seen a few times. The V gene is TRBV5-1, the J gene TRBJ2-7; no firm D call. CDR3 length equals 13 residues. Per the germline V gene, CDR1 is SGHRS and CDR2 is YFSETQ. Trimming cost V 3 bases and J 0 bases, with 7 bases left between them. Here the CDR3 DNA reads TGCGCCAGCAGCTCTCAACTCTCCTACGAGCAGTACTTC. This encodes CASSSQLSYEQYF.

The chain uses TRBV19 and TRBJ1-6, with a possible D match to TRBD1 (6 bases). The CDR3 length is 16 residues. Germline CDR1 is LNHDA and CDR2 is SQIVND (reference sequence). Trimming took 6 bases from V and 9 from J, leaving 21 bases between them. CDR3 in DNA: TGTGCCAGTAGCCTCCCCCAGGGGCTGGGGGTTTCACCCCTCCACTTT. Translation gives CASSLPQGLGVSPLHF.

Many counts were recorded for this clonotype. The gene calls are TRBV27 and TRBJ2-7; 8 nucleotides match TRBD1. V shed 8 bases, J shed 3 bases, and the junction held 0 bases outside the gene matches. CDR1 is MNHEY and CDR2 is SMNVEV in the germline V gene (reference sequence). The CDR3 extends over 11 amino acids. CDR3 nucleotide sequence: TGTGCCAGCGGACAGGGCTACGAGCAGTACTTC. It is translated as CASGQGYEQYF.

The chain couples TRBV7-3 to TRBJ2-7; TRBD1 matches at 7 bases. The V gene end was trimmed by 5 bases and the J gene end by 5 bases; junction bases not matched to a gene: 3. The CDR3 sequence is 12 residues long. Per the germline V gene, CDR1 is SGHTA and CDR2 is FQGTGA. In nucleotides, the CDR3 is TGTGCCAGCAGCCAACAGGGGAACGAGCAGTACTTC. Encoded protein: CASSQQGNEQYF.

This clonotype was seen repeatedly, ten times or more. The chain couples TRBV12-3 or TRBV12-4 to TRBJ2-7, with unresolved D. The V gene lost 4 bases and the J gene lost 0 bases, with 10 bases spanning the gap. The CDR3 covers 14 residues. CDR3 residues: CASSWVPSSYEQYF. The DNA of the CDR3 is TGTGCCAGCAGTTGGGTCCCAAGCTCCTACGAGCAGTACTTC.

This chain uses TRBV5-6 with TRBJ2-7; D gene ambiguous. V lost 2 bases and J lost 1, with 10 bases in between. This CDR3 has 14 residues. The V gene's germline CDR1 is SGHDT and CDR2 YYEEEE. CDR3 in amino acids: CASSFRWGSYEQYF. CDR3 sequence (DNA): TGTGCCAGCAGCTTTCGTTGGGGATCCTACGAGCAGTACTTC.

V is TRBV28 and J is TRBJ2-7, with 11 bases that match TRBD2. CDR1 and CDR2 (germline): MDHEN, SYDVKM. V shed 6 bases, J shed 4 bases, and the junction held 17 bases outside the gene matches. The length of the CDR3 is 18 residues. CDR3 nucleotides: TGTGCCAGCAGCCCCCCCACTAGCGGGAGATCTGTGTGGTACGAGCAGTACTTC. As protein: CASSPPTSGRSVWYEQYF.

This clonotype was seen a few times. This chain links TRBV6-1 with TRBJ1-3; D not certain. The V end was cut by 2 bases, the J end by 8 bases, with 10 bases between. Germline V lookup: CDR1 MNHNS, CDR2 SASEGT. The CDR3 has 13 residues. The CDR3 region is CASSESQVDTIYF. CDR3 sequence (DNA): TGTGCCAGCAGTGAATCGCAGGTTGACACCATATATTTT.

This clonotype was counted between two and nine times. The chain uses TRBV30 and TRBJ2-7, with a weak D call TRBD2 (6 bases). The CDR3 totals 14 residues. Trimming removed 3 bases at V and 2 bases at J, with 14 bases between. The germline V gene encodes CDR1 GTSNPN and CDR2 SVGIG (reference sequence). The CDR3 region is CAWRARRETYEQYF. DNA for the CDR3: TGTGCCTGGAGGGCCCGGCGGGAAACCTACGAGCAGTACTTC.

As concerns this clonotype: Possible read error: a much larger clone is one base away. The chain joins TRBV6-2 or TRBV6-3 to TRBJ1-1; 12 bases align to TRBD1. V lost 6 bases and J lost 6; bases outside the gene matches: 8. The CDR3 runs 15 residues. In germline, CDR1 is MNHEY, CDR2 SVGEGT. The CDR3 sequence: CASSLLGTGGAEAFF. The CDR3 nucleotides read TGTGCCAGCAGCCTACTCGGGACAGGGGGCGCTGAAGCTTTCTTT.

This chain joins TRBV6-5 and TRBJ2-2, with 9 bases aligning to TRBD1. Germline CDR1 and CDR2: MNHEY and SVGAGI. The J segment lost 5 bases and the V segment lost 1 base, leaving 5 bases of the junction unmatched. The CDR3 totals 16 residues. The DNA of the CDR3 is TGTGCCAGCAGTTACTTTCGGACAGGGGTTACCGGGGAGCTGTTTTTT. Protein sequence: CASSYFRTGVTGELFF.

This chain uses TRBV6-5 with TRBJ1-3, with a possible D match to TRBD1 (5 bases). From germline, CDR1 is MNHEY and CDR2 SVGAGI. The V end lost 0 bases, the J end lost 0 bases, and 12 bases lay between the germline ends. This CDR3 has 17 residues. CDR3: CASSYSTGPNSGNTIYF. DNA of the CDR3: TGTGCCAGCAGTTACTCGACGGGGCCGAACTCTGGAAACACCATATATTTT.

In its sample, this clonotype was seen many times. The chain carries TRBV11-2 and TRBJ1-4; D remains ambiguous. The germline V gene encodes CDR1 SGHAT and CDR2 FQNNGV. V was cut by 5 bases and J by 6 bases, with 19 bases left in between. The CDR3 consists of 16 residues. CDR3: CASSPRLGGRDEKLFF. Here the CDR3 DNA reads TGTGCCAGCAGCCCGCGGCTCGGAGGGCGAGATGAAAAACTGTTTTTT.

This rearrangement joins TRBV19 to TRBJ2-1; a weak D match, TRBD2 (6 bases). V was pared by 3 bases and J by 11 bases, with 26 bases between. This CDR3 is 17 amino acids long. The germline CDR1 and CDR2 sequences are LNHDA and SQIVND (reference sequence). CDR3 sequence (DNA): TGTGCCAGTAGTATTACACCGGGACTTAATACAATGATCAAGCAGTTCTTC. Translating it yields CASSITPGLNTMIKQFF.